The 21 T cell receptor beta chains listed next were all sequenced from one sample in a study of blood T cells in healthy people across ages. It was with a sample-barcoded 5' primer and a J-beta primer mix that a second PCR of roughly 6 to 12 cycles was run. In TCRdb, the 5' RACE reads were re-called with MiXCR into one record per CDR3 protein. The data contain roughly 800,000 distinct CDR3 sequences, 40% to 65% of them singletons. Sequenced sample: blood. Receptor source: an elderly man in good health.

The J gene is TRBJ2-5, the V gene TRBV12-3 or TRBV12-4; tentatively, D is TRBD1 (6 bases). This CDR3 is 14 amino acids long. Deletions cut 6 bases from V and 2 bases from J, with 13 bases between. CDR3 protein: CASRPGQLQETQYF. The CDR3 nucleotides are TGTGCCAGCAGGCCTGGACAGTTACAAGAGACCCAGTACTTC.

The chain carries TRBV4-1 and TRBJ2-2; tentative D call: TRBD1 (6 bases). The V end lost 6 bases, the J end lost 8 bases, and 16 bases lay between the germline ends. CDR1 MGHRA and CDR2 YSYEKL come from the germline V gene. The CDR3 has 14 residues. CDR3 region: CASSLRGGQGELFF. The CDR3 DNA sequence: TGCGCCAGCAGTCTACGAGGGGGTCAAGGGGAGCTGTTTTTT.

This clonotype was recorded a few times. This chain connects TRBV7-2 to TRBJ2-1; the D gene is possibly TRBD2 (6 bases). The germline gives CDR1 SGHTA, CDR2 FQGNSA. V was pared by 8 bases and J by 9 bases, with 23 bases between. This CDR3 region has 15 residues. The CDR3 loop reads CASGHQRGTAGEQFF. CDR3 DNA: TGTGCCAGCGGTCATCAGCGCGGGACTGCTGGTGAGCAGTTCTTC.

The chain uses TRBV29-1 and TRBJ2-3; no clear D gene. There are 14 residues in the CDR3. The V end was cut by 5 bases, the J end by 14 bases, with 26 bases between. The germline gives CDR1 SQVTM, CDR2 ANQGSEA. CDR3 protein: CSVWGLVGHRDAYF. CDR3 DNA: TGCAGCGTTTGGGGTCTAGTAGGGCACAGAGACGCGTATTTT.

The genes are TRBV7-2 and TRBJ2-1, with D possibly matching TRBD2 (6 bases). The length of the CDR3 is 13 residues. Trimming pared 3 bases from V and 12 bases from J, leaving 15 bases between. The V gene's germline CDR1 is SGHTA and CDR2 FQGNSA. CDR3 in amino acids: CASSLGLPHGQFF. CDR3 bases: TGTGCCAGCAGCTTGGGACTCCCCCACGGGCAGTTCTTC.

The chain joins TRBV3-1 to TRBJ1-6; D is ambiguous. From germline, CDR1 is LGHDT and CDR2 YNNKEL (reference sequence). Between the trimmed V and J ends, which lost 1 base and 10 bases, there was a span of 11 bases. This CDR3 is 14 amino acids long. For the CDR3, the DNA is TGTGCCAGCAGCCAAGGGACGGCGGGATCACCCCTCCACTTT. The encoded protein is CASSQGTAGSPLHF.

This chain connects TRBV28 to TRBJ1-1; 8 bases are a match to TRBD1. The CDR3 is 14 residues long. Germline V lookup: CDR1 MDHEN, CDR2 SYDVKM. Trimming took 6 bases from V and 5 from J; bases not matched to a gene: 8. CDR3 in amino acids: CASSRNRQGTEAFF. In DNA form, the CDR3 reads TGTGCCAGCAGCCGAAACCGACAGGGGACTGAAGCTTTCTTT.

This clonotype was seen more than once but under ten times. This chain links TRBV6-5 with TRBJ2-4, with a possible D match to TRBD2 (6 bases). The CDR3 has 11 residues. The V end was cut by 2 bases, the J end by 14 bases, with 10 bases between. Germline V CDR1 and CDR2: MNHEY, SVGAGI. The CDR3 DNA follows: TGTGCCAGCAGTTACGGGGGGAAGGAGTACTTC. Translating gives CASSYGGKEYF.

As regards this clonotype: Its ends do not fully match the called genes, so a read error is possible. The gene calls are TRBV14 and TRBJ2-6; D is ambiguous. This CDR3 contains 18 residues. The germline gives CDR1 SGHDN, CDR2 FVKESK. CDR3 protein: CACSQAVKSTSGANVLTF. The CDR3 DNA reads as TGTGCCTGCAGCCAAGCAGTCAAGAGTACCTCTGGGGCCAACGTCCTGACTTTC.

A single count supports this clonotype. V gene TRBV4-1 combines with J gene TRBJ1-1; a weak D match, TRBD1 (6 bases). This CDR3 spans 17 amino acids. The germline V and J ends were trimmed by 1 base and 5 bases, with 20 bases remaining between them. Germline CDR1 reads MGHRA; CDR2 reads YSYEKL. The CDR3 DNA reads TGCGCCAGCAGCCAAGTTCTCGGAAAAAGGGGGGGTACTGAAGCTTTCTTT. It translates to CASSQVLGKRGGTEAFF.

V gene TRBV24-1 combines with J gene TRBJ2-7; maybe TRBD2 (6 bases). The J call could be wrong; TRBJ2-5 is a better fit for the DNA end. The CDR3 is 13 amino acids. Germline CDR1 reads KGHDR; CDR2 reads SFDVKD. The DNA for the CDR3 is TGTGCCACCGGGGGGATCTCAGGGGAGACCCAGTACTTC. It yields the protein CATGGISGETQYF.

The genes are TRBV20-1 and TRBJ2-1; no firm D call. Trimming shortened V by 3 bases and J by 1 base, and 10 bases separated the two germline ends. This CDR3 has 14 amino acids. Germline V gene lookup returns CDR1 DFQATT and CDR2 SNEGSKA (reference sequence). CDR3 loop: CSARGGPSYNEQFF. The CDR3 bases are TGCAGTGCTAGGGGCGGACCTTCCTACAATGAGCAGTTCTTC.

This clonotype showed up many times. The chain joins TRBV5-6 to TRBJ2-7; D might be TRBD2 (6 bases). V dropped 4 bases and J dropped 4 bases, with 21 bases sitting between them. This CDR3 region has 16 residues. CDR1 and CDR2 from the germline V gene are SGHDT and YYEEEE. The CDR3 loop is CASSPSRDFSPYEQYF. The CDR3 bases are TGTGCCAGCAGCCCCTCTCGGGACTTCTCCCCATACGAGCAGTACTTC.

This clonotype was detected ten times or more. At one boundary the junction diverges from the germline segment, which might be a read error. V and J are TRBV5-1 and TRBJ2-1; TRBD2 aligns across 10 bases. This CDR3 has 12 amino acids. Germline V lookup: CDR1 SGHRS, CDR2 YFSETQ. DNA of the CDR3: TGTGCCAGCAGCCTGGGACTAGCGGAGCAGTTCTTC. Amino acid sequence: CASSLGLAEQFF.

The J gene is TRBJ1-2, the V gene TRBV11-2, with 7 bases lining up with TRBD1. J lost 5 bases, V lost 5 bases, and 8 bases had no gene match. In germline, CDR1 is SGHAT, CDR2 FQNNGV. This CDR3 comprises 14 residues. The CDR3 DNA reads TGTGCCAGCAGCGGCCGACAGGGACGGTATGGCTACACCTTC. It encodes CASSGRQGRYGYTF.

On this clonotype itself: It is likely a read error, because the conserved phenylalanine at the end of the CDR3 is missing. The DNA is left out, because the CDR3 cannot be placed on it with certainty; the CDR3 is given as TCRdb lists it. V and J are TRBV7-2 and TRBJ2-1; TRBD1 is the table's D call and was not checked against the DNA. CDR1 is SGHTA, CDR2 FQGNSA, per germline. The CDR3 is made up of 14 amino acids, end residues included. CDR3 sequence reads: CASSSTVYGYTFGS.

In this sample, this clonotype turned up many times. The CDR3 reads CASRNRDREDTQYF. DNA of the CDR3: TGTGCCAGCAGGAACCGGGACCGAGAAGATACGCAGTATTTT. The chain recombines TRBV6-1 with TRBJ2-3; D is tentatively TRBD1 or TRBD2 (5 bases each). Germline CDR1 reads MNHNS; CDR2 reads SASEGT. V dropped 6 bases and J dropped 5 bases, with 15 bases sitting between them. The CDR3 consists of 14 residues.

The chain uses TRBV2 and TRBJ2-1; 12 bases agree with TRBD1. V lost 8 bases to trimming and J lost 8 bases; unmatched junction nucleotides: 10. From germline, CDR1 is SNHLY and CDR2 FYNNEI. This CDR3 is built from 15 residues. The CDR3 here is CASQARDRGLDEQFF. CDR3 in DNA: TGTGCCAGCCAAGCCCGGGACAGGGGGCTTGATGAGCAGTTCTTC.

V is TRBV7-9 and J is TRBJ2-7, with TRBD1 as a possible D gene (6 bases). The CDR3 has 14 residues. Trimming removed 6 bases from V and 5 bases from J, with 17 bases in between. CDR1 and CDR2 (germline): SEHNR, FQNEAQ (reference sequence). The CDR3 DNA is TGTGCCAGCAGGGACACAGGGCAAGTCGACGAGCAGTACTTC. Amino acid sequence: CASRDTGQVDEQYF.

V and J are TRBV28 and TRBJ2-4; TRBD2 matches at 10 bases. Judging by the DNA end, TRBJ2-7 fits better; the J call may be wrong. The CDR3 sequence is 15 residues long. Germline V gene data show CDR1 as MDHEN and CDR2 as SYDVKM. As DNA, the CDR3 is TGTGCCAGCTCGTCGGGATCTAGCGGGAGTCTCGAGCAGTACTTC. Its protein product is CASSSGSSGSLEQYF.

The chain uses TRBV7-2 and TRBJ1-4; D call uncertain. CDR1 is SGHTA, CDR2 FQGNSA, per germline. CDR3 size: 12 residues. Trimming removed 4 bases from V and 8 bases from J, with 8 bases in between. CDR3 nucleotide sequence: TGTGCCAGCAGCTCGGTCCAGGAAAAACTGTTTTTT. Its protein is CASSSVQEKLFF.